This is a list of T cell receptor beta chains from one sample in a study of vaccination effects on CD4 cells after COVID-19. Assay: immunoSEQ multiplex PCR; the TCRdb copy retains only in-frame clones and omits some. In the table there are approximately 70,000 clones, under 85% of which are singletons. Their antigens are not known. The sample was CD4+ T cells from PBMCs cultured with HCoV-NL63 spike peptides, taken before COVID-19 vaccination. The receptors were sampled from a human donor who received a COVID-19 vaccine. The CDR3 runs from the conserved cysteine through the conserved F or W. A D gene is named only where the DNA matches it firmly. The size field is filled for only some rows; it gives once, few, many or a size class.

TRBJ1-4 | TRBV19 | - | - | CASSLRPTNEKLFF | TGTGCCAGTAGTCTCAGACCAACTAATGAAAAACTGTTTTTT
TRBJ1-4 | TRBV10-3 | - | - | CAISGEGTVNEKLFF | TGTGCCATCAGTGGGGAAGGCACGGTTAATGAAAAACTGTTTTTT
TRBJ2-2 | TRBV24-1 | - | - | CATSDNPRAGTGELFF | TGTGCCACCAGTGACAATCCCAGAGCGGGCACCGGGGAGCTGTTTTTT
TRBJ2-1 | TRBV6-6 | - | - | CASRSVGGLPEQFF | TGTGCTAGCAGATCAGTGGGGGGGCTACCTGAGCAGTTCTTC
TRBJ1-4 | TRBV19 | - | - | CASSIRSGQSNEKLFF | TGTGCCAGTAGTATAAGGTCAGGACAGAGTAATGAAAAACTGTTTTTT
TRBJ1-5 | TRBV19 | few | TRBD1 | CASSTSGGLRSNQPQHF | TGTGCCAGTAGTACGTCAGGGGGGTTAAGAAGCAATCAGCCCCAGCATTTT
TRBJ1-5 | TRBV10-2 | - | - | CASMNYGVDQPQHF | TGCGCCAGCATGAACTACGGGGTCGATCAGCCCCAGCATTTT
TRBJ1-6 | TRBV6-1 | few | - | CASSETVSYNSPLHF | TGTGCCAGCAGTGAAACCGTCTCCTATAATTCACCCCTCCACTTT
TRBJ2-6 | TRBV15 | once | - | CATSRAGSGANVLTF | TGTGCCACCAGCAGAGCGGGGTCCGGGGCCAACGTCCTGACTTTC
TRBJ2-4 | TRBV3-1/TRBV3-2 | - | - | CASSHGGLAKNIQYF | TGTGCCAGCAGCCACGGCGGTCTAGCCAAAAACATTCAGTACTTC
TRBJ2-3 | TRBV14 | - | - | CASRGQATDTQYF | TGTGCCAGCAGGGGGCAGGCCACAGATACGCAGTATTTT
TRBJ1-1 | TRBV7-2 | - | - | CASSPVGGITEAFF | TGTGCCAGCAGCCCGGTAGGGGGAATCACTGAAGCTTTCTTT
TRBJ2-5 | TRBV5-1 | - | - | CASSLGDGGDETQYF | TGCGCCAGCAGCTTGGGGGACGGGGGAGACGAGACCCAGTACTTC
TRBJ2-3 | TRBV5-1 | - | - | CASSLGQGVRTDTQYF | TGCGCCAGCAGCTTGGGGCAGGGCGTACGGACAGATACGCAGTATTTT
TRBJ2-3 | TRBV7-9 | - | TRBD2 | CASSLGLAGSTDTQYF | TGTGCCAGCAGCTTAGGTCTAGCGGGCAGCACAGATACGCAGTATTTT